This entry concerns a single T cell receptor beta chain. The clone's antigen remains unknown. No clone much larger than this one lies a single base away; base qualities are absent. The data originate from a study of blood T cells in healthy people across ages (dated by TCRdb to 2015 to 2017). Regarding the study in general: In model experiments, template switching captured roughly one uniquely barcoded TCR beta cDNA molecule for every two T cells. To track age-related changes in TCR beta repertoire diversity, the study relied on deep sequencing normalized with unique cDNA molecular identifiers. Four age groups were formed from the donors: young (average approximately 16 years), middle-aged (just under 40), aged (around 68) and long-lived (about 80). To avoid experimental bias, donors of different ages were randomly spread across the sequencing lanes. Using the same blood draw, the study looked at two additional independent replicas of 1 million unique cDNA reads for two donors, one aged 18 to 29 and the other aged 80 or older. The research as a whole found: Observed TCR beta diversity per million T cells fell roughly linearly with age, and a significant reduction was already apparent by age about 38. Total diversity estimates from one million sequenced T cells were considered lower bounds and underestimates. There was a strong correlation between observed TCR beta diversity and the percentage of naive T cells measured by flow cytometry. Because the CMV infection status of the donors was unknown, age-related changes in expanded clonotypes may potentially have been confounded. Conclusive comparison of naive and antigen-experienced compartments was prevented by the profiling of bulk unsorted PBMCs. Compared with the aged group, the long-lived group had more naive CD4+ T cells, fewer expanded clones and increased TCR diversity, a pattern suggesting age selection.

Donors were about 36 systemically healthy Caucasian individuals from Russia aged 6 to 90 years. Each donor gave about 9.8 milliliters of peripheral blood, drawn into EDTA-treated Vacutainer tubes. Ficoll-Paque density-gradient centrifugation was used to isolate PBMCs, with at least 6.5 million per sample. Total RNA, at least 6 micrograms per sample, was extracted from PBMCs with Trizol reagent. The percentages of naive CD45RAhigh/CD27high T cells were determined by flow cytometry on a PBMC aliquot from every donor. To prepare the library, 5' RACE was applied. Sequencer: Illumina HiSeq 2500. The second PCR ran for about 7 to 11 cycles and used a J-beta primer mix along with a sample-barcoded 5' primer. Each TCR beta cDNA molecule received a unique molecular identifier from a template-switch 5' adaptor carrying 12 random nucleotides. Each sample yielded at least 2.5 million CDR3-containing paired-end reads. First-strand cDNA was synthesized from all RNA with the Mint cDNA synthesis kit, primed by a TRBC-specific oligonucleotide. All cDNA was treated with uracil-DNA glycosylase and then went through a first 18-cycle PCR with the universal primers M1SS and BC2_uni_R. From the authors' description of their analysis: Normalization of each sample was performed by random selection of 1 million high-quality reads, each carrying a distinct molecular identifier. Reads sharing molecular identifiers were discarded rather than binned into consensus sequences. CDR3 identification, clonotype clustering and error correction used MiTCR with a Q25 quality threshold and the strictest error-elimination algorithm. A nonparametric unseen species model using Euler transformation provided a lower-bound estimate of total TCR beta diversity. TCRdb redid the processing of the public reads, applying fastp at Q25 and MiXCR, and retained in-frame beta chains. Each CDR3 protein gets just one entry, which takes the most common genes and DNA from the rows behind it. These V and J calls rely on TCRdb rather than the paper's analysis. The sample records about 1.4 million distinct CDR3 sequences, 59% of which are singletons. Jointly, the top ten make up roughly 6.3% of the sample.

Including cysteine and phenylalanine, the CDR3 has 14 amino acids. The CDR3 DNA has 42 bases and is translated from base 1. A distance of 6 bases separates the germline ends of V and J, which lose 0 bases and 2 bases respectively. CDR1 LNHNV and CDR2 YYDKDF were looked up in the germline V gene (reference sequence). The origin of this receptor is a man between 18 and 29 years old in good health. Here the chain combines TRBV15 and TRBJ2-3; TRBD1 could be the D gene, as 5 bases match. The sequencing input was blood. The nucleotides are TGTGCCACCAGCAGAGATGGACACACAGATACGCAGTATTTT. The translation is CATSRDGHTDTQYF.